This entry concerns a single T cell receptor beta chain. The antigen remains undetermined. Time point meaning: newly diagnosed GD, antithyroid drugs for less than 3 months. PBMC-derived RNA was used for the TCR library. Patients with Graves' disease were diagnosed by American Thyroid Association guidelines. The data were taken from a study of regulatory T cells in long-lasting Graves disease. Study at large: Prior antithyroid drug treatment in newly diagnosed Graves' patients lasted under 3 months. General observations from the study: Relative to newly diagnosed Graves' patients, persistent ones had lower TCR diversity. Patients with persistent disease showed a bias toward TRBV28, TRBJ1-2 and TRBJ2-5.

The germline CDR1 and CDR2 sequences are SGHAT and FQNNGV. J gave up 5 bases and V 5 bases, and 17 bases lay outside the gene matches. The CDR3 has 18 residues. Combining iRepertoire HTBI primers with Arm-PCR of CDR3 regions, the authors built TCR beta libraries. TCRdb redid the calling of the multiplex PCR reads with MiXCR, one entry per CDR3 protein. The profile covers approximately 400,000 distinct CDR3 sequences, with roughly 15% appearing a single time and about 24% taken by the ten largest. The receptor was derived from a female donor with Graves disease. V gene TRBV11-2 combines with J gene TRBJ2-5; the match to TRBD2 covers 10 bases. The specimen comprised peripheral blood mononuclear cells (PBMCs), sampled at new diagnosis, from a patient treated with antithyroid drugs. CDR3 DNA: TGTGCCAGCAGCCCGAGAGGTAGTATGACTAGCGGGTCCGAGACCCAGTACTTC. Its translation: CASSPRGSMTSGSETQYF.